Given below is one T cell receptor beta chain in context. This sample is part of a study of blood T cell repertoires in COVID-19. The repertoire was sequenced with immunoSEQ multiplex PCR; TCRdb's copy has only in-frame clones and lacks some. There are approximately 380,000 clones in the sample; about 89% occur only once, and just over 0.85% lies in the top ten. Participant ages covered roughly 18 to 89 years across 24 US areas. Sample: PBMCs or T cells enriched from blood (not recorded which). The clonotype originates from a middle-aged woman who had been exposed to COVID-19.

CDR3 DNA: TGTGCCTGGAGTGGGGGACATCCCTACAATGAGCAGTTCTTC. It is translated as CAWSGGHPYNEQFF. The chain joins TRBV30 to TRBJ2-1; perhaps TRBD1 as D (6 bases). Germline CDR1 and CDR2: GTSNPN and SVGIG (reference sequence). There are 14 residues in the CDR3. V dropped 1 base and J dropped 2 bases, with 9 bases sitting between them.